This TCR beta chain was retrieved from a study of shared clonotypes between healthy human individuals. The germline V gene encodes CDR1 SEHNR and CDR2 FQNEAQ (reference sequence). V lost 5 bases, J lost 5 bases, and 10 bases lay in between. The CDR3 contains 12 residues. Assay: immunoSEQ multiplex PCR; the TCRdb copy retains only in-frame clones and omits some. The sample has approximately 720,000 clones; roughly 78% are singletons. This clone was recorded many times. The rearrangement links TRBV7-9 to TRBJ2-7; D is unclear. The receptor comes from a woman aged 25 to 39 in good health. Material for sequencing was memory CD4+ T cells sorted from blood. Stated subset: CD45RA-negative fraction. The CDR3 DNA follows: TGTGCCAGCAGCATCGACCCCAACGAGCAGTACTTC. The encoded protein is CASSIDPNEQYF.